This TCR beta chain derives from a study of regulatory T cells in long-lasting Graves disease. The time point is: newly diagnosed GD, antithyroid drugs for less than 3 months. RNA extracted from PBMCs served as the sequencing template. Libraries of TCR beta came from iRepertoire HTBI primers plus Arm-PCR of CDR3 regions. Authors' methods: Samples revealed 50 to 70 TRBV and roughly 15 TRBJ segments. TCRdb re-derived calls from the multiplex PCR reads in MiXCR, one entry per CDR3 protein. These V and J calls derive from TCRdb rather than the authors' analysis. The repertoire holds hundreds of thousands of distinct CDR3 sequences, with about 15% as singletons. In its sample, this clonotype was seen many times. V gave up 3 bases and J gave up 2 bases, with 14 bases separating them. The CDR3 spans 16 residues. Germline-derived CDR1 and CDR2 are MDHEN and SYDVKM. This sample also appeared in a second study, on T cells in Graves' hyperthyroidism and ophthalmopathy.

The input for sequencing was peripheral blood mononuclear cells (PBMCs), taken at new diagnosis, from a patient treated with antithyroid drugs. The chain combines TRBV28 with TRBJ2-4, with a possible D match to TRBD2 (7 bases). The TCR comes from a woman aged 35-65 years with Graves disease. The CDR3 region has the DNA TGTGCCAGCAGTTTGGGGGGGGCCGCGACCAAAAACATTCAGTACTTC. Its protein product is CASSLGGAATKNIQYF.